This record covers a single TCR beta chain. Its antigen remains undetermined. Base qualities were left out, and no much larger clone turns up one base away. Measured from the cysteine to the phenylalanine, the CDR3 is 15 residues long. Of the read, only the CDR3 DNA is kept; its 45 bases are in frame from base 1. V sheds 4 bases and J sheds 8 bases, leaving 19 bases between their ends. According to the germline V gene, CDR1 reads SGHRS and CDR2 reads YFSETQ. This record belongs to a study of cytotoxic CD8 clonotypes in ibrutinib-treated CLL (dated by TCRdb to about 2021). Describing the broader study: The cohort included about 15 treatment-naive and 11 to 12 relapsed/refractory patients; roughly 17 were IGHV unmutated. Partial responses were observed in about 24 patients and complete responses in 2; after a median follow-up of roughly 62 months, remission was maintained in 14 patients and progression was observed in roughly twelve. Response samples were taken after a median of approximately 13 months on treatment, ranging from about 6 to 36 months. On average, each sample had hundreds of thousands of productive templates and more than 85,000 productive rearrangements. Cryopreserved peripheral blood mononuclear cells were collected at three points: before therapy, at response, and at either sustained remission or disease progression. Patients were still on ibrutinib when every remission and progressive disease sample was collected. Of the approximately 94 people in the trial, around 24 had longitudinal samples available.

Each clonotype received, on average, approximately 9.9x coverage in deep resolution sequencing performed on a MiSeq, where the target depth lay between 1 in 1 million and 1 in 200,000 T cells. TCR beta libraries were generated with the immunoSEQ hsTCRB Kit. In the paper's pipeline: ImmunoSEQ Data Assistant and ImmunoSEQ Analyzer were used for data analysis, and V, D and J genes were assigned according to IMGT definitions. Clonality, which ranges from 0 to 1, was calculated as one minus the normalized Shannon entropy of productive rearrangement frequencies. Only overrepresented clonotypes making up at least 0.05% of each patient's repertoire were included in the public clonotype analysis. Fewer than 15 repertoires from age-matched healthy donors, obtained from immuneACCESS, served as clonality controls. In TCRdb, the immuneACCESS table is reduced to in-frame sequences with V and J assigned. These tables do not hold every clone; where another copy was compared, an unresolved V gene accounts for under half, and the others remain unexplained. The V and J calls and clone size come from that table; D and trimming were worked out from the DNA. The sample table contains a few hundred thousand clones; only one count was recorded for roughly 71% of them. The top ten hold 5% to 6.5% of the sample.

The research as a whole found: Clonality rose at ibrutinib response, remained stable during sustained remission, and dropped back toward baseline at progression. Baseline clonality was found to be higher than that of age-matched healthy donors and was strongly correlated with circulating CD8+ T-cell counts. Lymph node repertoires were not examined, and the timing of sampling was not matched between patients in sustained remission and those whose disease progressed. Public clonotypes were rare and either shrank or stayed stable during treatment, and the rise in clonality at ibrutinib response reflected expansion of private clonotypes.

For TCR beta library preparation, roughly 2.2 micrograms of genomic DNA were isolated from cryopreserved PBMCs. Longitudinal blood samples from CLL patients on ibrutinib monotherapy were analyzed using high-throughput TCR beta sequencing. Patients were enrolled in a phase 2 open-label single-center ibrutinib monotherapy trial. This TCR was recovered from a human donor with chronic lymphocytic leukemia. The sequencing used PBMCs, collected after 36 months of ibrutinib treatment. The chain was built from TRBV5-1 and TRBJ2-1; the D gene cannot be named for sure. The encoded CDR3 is CASSPSKGLVDEQFF. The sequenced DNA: TGCGCCAGCAGCCCTAGTAAGGGTCTTGTCGATGAGCAGTTCTTC.